The sequence of this TCR beta chain was determined in a study of blood T cells in healthy people across ages. Notes on the study in general: Whereas aged donors had fewer naive CD4+ cells, long-lived donors had more of them and higher diversity.

Primed by a sample-barcoded 5' primer and a J-beta primer mix, a second PCR proceeded for about 6 to 12 cycles. One entry per CDR3 protein results from TCRdb running MiXCR on the 5' RACE reads. In the table there are over a million distinct CDR3 sequences, almost 25% of which are singletons. Turning to this clonotype: Antigen: not known.

Trimming took 4 bases from V and 8 from J; bases not matched to a gene: 12. This CDR3 has 15 residues. Germline V gene sequence: CDR1 SGHVS, CDR2 FNYEAQ. The sample also formed part of further work on T cells of mothers and their children.

The TCR sequence derives from a girl aged 2-15 years in good health. Sequences were obtained from blood. The chain recombines TRBV7-6 with TRBJ1-2; 8 bases map to TRBD1. CDR3 loop: CASSSIIGQGGGYTF. CDR3 bases: TGTGCCAGCAGCTCTATAATCGGACAGGGCGGGGGCTACACCTTC.